A selection of T cell receptor beta chains follows, all from one sample in a study of shared clonotypes between healthy human individuals. The data were produced by immunoSEQ multiplex PCR, yet TCRdb's version contains in-frame clones alone and is incomplete. The repertoire holds over 2,000,000 clones, with approximately 92% as singletons. The sequencing sample was made of naive CD8+ T cells from PBMCs. The receptors were sampled from a man aged 18 to 29 in good health. Some clones in this sample may be carry-over from other donors' samples. Each CDR3 is given with its conserved first and last residue. D genes are given only for firm matches. Where a row states a size, it is once, few, many or the class of an expanded clone; other rows omit it.

size	V	J	D	DNA	CDR3
NA	TRBV7-2	TRBJ1-4	TRBD1	TGTGCCAGCAGCCTACAGGGGGTGCATGAAAAACTGTTTTTT	CASSLQGVHEKLFF
NA	TRBV5-1	TRBJ2-4	TRBD2	TGCGCCAGCAGCTTACGGGAGGGCGTCCTAGACATTCAGTACTTC	CASSLREGVLDIQYF
once	TRBV4-2	TRBJ2-1	NA	TGTGCCAGCAGCCAAGATCGGGGAGATGAGCAGTTCTTC	CASSQDRGDEQFF
NA	TRBV7-8	TRBJ2-1	NA	TGTGCCAGCAGCCCGGCCGTTGGGGGTAGCTCCTACAATGAGCAGTTCTTC	CASSPAVGGSSYNEQFF
NA	TRBV7-9	TRBJ2-5	NA	TGTGCCAGCAGCGCTGCCTGGAACGGAGGGACCCAAGAGACCCAGTACTTC	CASSAAWNGGTQETQYF
NA	TRBV6-5	TRBJ2-3	TRBD2	TGTGCCAGCAGTTACCTCGGGAGGGCCACAGATACGCAGTATTTT	CASSYLGRATDTQYF
NA	TRBV9	TRBJ2-3	NA	TGTGCCAGCACCGCCCGCACAGATACGCAGTATTTT	CASTARTDTQYF
NA	TRBV7-2	TRBJ1-2	TRBD1	TGTGCCAGCAGCTCAACAGGGGGCTCCCAATATGGCTACACCTTC	CASSSTGGSQYGYTF
NA	TRBV15	TRBJ2-5	TRBD2	TGTGCCACCCGAACTAGCGGCCAAGAGACCCAGTACTTC	CATRTSGQETQYF
NA	TRBV4-1	TRBJ2-1	NA	TGCGCCAGCAGCCGAACGATACCCGCTGGGGCCCGGCTACTTTCGGGGCGTGAGCAGTTCTTC	CASSRTIPAGARLLSGREQFF
NA	TRBV28	TRBJ1-5	TRBD1	TGTGCCAGCAGTTGGGGAGGGACAGGGACTCAGCCCCAGCATTTT	CASSWGGTGTQPQHF
NA	TRBV28	TRBJ2-7	NA	TGTGCCAGCCTGGGGACTGAGTTTTACGAGCAGTACTTC	CASLGTEFYEQYF
NA	TRBV27	TRBJ2-2	TRBD1	TGTGCCAGCAGTTGGGGGACAGCCACCGGGGAGCTGTTTTTT	CASSWGTATGELFF
NA	TRBV10-1	TRBJ2-5	NA	TGCGCCAGCAGTGAGTCAAAGAGGCCACCTCAAGAGACCCAGTACTTC	CASSESKRPPQETQYF
once	TRBV28	TRBJ2-5	NA	TGTGCCAGCAGTGGTTTCGAGGACCCACGCCAAGAGACCCAGTACTTC	CASSGFEDPRQETQYF
once	TRBV28	TRBJ1-5	NA	TGTGCCAGCAGGCGCGGGAATCAGCCCCAGCATTTT	CASRRGNQPQHF
NA	TRBV4-3	TRBJ2-5	NA	TGCGCCAGCAGCCAAGATTTCATAGAGCAGGGAGCCTACCAAGAGACCCAGTACTTC	CASSQDFIEQGAYQETQYF
NA	TRBV7-6	TRBJ1-4	NA	TGTGCCAGCACCTTACGGATGGGGGTTAATGAAAAACTGTTTTTT	CASTLRMGVNEKLFF
NA	TRBV2	TRBJ2-1	NA	TGTGCCAGCAGTGACTCCGGGGGACATAGATACAATGAGCAGTTCTTC	CASSDSGGHRYNEQFF
NA	TRBV10-3	TRBJ2-7	NA	TGTGCCATCAGTGTAGGGAGCTCCTACGAGCAGTACTTC	CAISVGSSYEQYF
NA	TRBV7-9	TRBJ2-2	NA	TGTGCCAGCAGCTTAGGAAGGAGCTCGGACACCGGGGAGCTGTTTTTT	CASSLGRSSDTGELFF
NA	TRBV6-5	TRBJ2-2	NA	TGTGCCAGCAGTTACGAGGGGTCCGGGGAGCTGTTTTTT	CASSYEGSGELFF
few	TRBV27	TRBJ1-2	NA	TGTGCCAGCAGTTTAGGGGGGAACTATGGCTACACCTTC	CASSLGGNYGYTF
once	TRBV7-9	TRBJ2-3	NA	TGTGCCAGCGGCGCTACCTTGGATACGCAGTATTTT	CASGATLDTQYF
NA	TRBV6-6	TRBJ1-4	NA	TGTGCCAGCAGAATAAGAACTAATGAAAAACTGTTTTTT	CASRIRTNEKLFF
NA	TRBV25-1	TRBJ2-1	NA	TGTGCCAGCAGTGAACGGCGAGCTTACAATGAGCAGTTCTTC	CASSERRAYNEQFF
once	TRBV6-6	TRBJ2-7	TRBD1	TGTGCCAGCACCAGGACAGGAGCCTCCTACGAGCAGTACTTC	CASTRTGASYEQYF
NA	TRBV7-2	TRBJ2-7	TRBD1	TGTGCCAGCAGCTTGGGAAACTACAGGGGCAACGAGCAGTACTTC	CASSLGNYRGNEQYF
NA	TRBV7-2	TRBJ2-7	NA	TGTGCCAGCAGCTCCAGCGTGAGGGGGACCGAGCAGTACTTC	CASSSSVRGTEQYF
NA	TRBV27	TRBJ2-2	NA	TGTGCCAGCAGCAGACTAGGGGGCGGGTACACCGGGGAGCTGTTTTTT	CASSRLGGGYTGELFF
NA	TRBV18	TRBJ2-5	TRBD1	TGTGCCAGCTCACCCCGGGACAGGGGACAGGAGACCCAGTACTTC	CASSPRDRGQETQYF
NA	TRBV9	TRBJ2-5	TRBD2	TGTGCCAGCAGCGCGGGAGTAAAGGGGACTAGGGAGACCCAGTACTTC	CASSAGVKGTRETQYF
NA	TRBV5-5	TRBJ2-7	NA	TGTGCCAGCAGCAAAGGGGTCGACTACGAGCAGTACTTC	CASSKGVDYEQYF
NA	TRBV5-4	TRBJ2-5	NA	TGTGCCAGCAGCTTGGTGCAGGGAGAAGAGACCCAGTACTTC	CASSLVQGEETQYF
NA	TRBV27	TRBJ2-1	TRBD1	TGTGCCAGCAGTCCCCACGGGACAGGGGAGTACAATGAGCAGTTCTTC	CASSPHGTGEYNEQFF
NA	TRBV27	TRBJ2-7	NA	TGTGCCAGCAGTTTACGAGGGAGTTCCCACGAGCAGTACTTC	CASSLRGSSHEQYF
NA	TRBV7-2	TRBJ2-3	TRBD2	TGTGCCAGCACCGAAGCGGGAGGGTACACAGATACGCAGTATTTT	CASTEAGGYTDTQYF
NA	TRBV27	TRBJ2-3	NA	TGTGCCAGCAGTCCCTCCCTTAGCACAGATACGCAGTATTTT	CASSPSLSTDTQYF
NA	TRBV5-1	TRBJ2-7	TRBD2	TGCGCCAGCAGCTTGGGAGATACGGTAGCTAGCGGGAGCTCCTACGAGCAGTACTTC	CASSLGDTVASGSSYEQYF
NA	TRBV18	TRBJ2-7	TRBD2	TGTGCCAGCTCACCAGTTCTAGCGGGACCCAACTACGAGCAGTACTTC	CASSPVLAGPNYEQYF
NA	TRBV10-2	TRBJ2-7	NA	TGCGCCAGCAGTGGCAACCCCCCCGAGCAGTACTTC	CASSGNPPEQYF
NA	TRBV7-9	TRBJ2-1	NA	TGTGCCAGCAGCTACACTAGAATCCGGGGGACGGACAATGAGCAGTTCTTC	CASSYTRIRGTDNEQFF
once	TRBV9	TRBJ2-5	NA	TGTGCCAGCAGCGTAGGTAGAGGCAGGGTAGGAGAGACCCAGTACTTC	CASSVGRGRVGETQYF
NA	TRBV12-2	TRBJ1-5	NA	TGTGCAAGTCGCCGGGAAGGTCAGCCCCAGCATTTT	CASRREGQPQHF
NA	TRBV7-2	TRBJ2-7	NA	TGTGCCAGCAGCTTCGATCGGGGTTCCGAGCAGTACTTC	CASSFDRGSEQYF
once	TRBV7-9	TRBJ2-3	NA	TGTGCCAGCTCCGGGACTGCTAGCACAGATACGCAGTATTTT	CASSGTASTDTQYF
few	TRBV9	TRBJ2-1	TRBD2	TGTGCCAGCAGCCCCCGACTAGCTTACAATGAGCAGTTCTTC	CASSPRLAYNEQFF
NA	TRBV4-3	TRBJ2-1	TRBD2	TGCGCCAGCAGCCAGAGACCTAGCGGAAGCTCCTACAATGAGCAGTTCTTC	CASSQRPSGSSYNEQFF
NA	TRBV7-3	TRBJ2-1	TRBD1	TGTGCCAGCAGCCGAACCAGGGGGAGCTCCTACAATGAGCAGTTCTTC	CASSRTRGSSYNEQFF
NA	TRBV18	TRBJ2-7	TRBD2	TGTGCCAGCTCTCTGACTAGCGGACCCTCCTACGAGCAGTACTTC	CASSLTSGPSYEQYF
NA	TRBV19	TRBJ2-1	NA	TGTGCCAGTAGTAGTCTGGGCGGGATCAGAGCTGAGCAGTTCTTC	CASSSLGGIRAEQFF
NA	TRBV7-9	TRBJ1-2	TRBD1	TGTGCCAGCAGCACAGGGGTGAACTATGGCTACACCTTC	CASSTGVNYGYTF
NA	TRBV2	TRBJ2-7	NA	TGTGCCAGCAGTGATGGGGAAACCTACGAGCAGTACTTC	CASSDGETYEQYF
NA	TRBV7-9	TRBJ2-2	NA	TGTGCCAGCAGCTTAGCAACAGGGTTCGGGGAGCTGTTTTTT	CASSLATGFGELFF
NA	TRBV27	TRBJ1-5	NA	TGTGCCAGCAGTTTATCCCCAGGGTCAAACAATCAGCCCCAGCATTTT	CASSLSPGSNNQPQHF
NA	TRBV11-2	TRBJ2-3	NA	TGTGCCAGCAGCTCGGGACCGACACGCACAGATACGCAGTATTTT	CASSSGPTRTDTQYF
NA	TRBV5-4	TRBJ2-4	NA	TGTGCCAGCAGCTTGGTTCCCAGGGGACGAGAAGTTTTCGAAAACATTCAGTACTTC	CASSLVPRGREVFENIQYF
NA	TRBV2	TRBJ2-7	TRBD2	TGTGCCAGCAGGTTTTTAGCGGGGCCATACGAGCAGTACTTC	CASRFLAGPYEQYF
NA	TRBV7-9	TRBJ1-2	NA	TGTGCCAGCAGCTTAGGAACGGGGAACTATGGCTACACCTTC	CASSLGTGNYGYTF